This entry describes one T cell receptor (beta chain). During the 2 weeks before they entered the study, exposed participants had met someone with a PCR-confirmed or clinician-diagnosed COVID-19 case. Original processing methods: Scientists estimated how many nucleated cells there were by amplifying reference gene primers. Measured with immunoSEQ multiplex PCR; TCRdb has only the in-frame clones, and not every one. V and J calls plus clone size are reproduced from that table; the DNA served to infer D and trimming. The sample includes about 350,000 clones, approximately 91% of them seen just once. The sample originates from a study of blood T cell repertoires in COVID-19. This TCR was sampled from a woman under 40 who had been exposed to COVID-19. Sequencing used PBMCs or T cells enriched from blood (not recorded which).

The CDR3 coding sequence is TGTGCCTGGAGTTTCCCGACAGGGGGCGCCACCTATAATTCACCCCTCCACTTT. The encoded protein is CAWSFPTGGATYNSPLHF. V usage is TRBV30 and J usage is TRBJ1-6; 10 positions agree with TRBD1. The CDR3 totals 18 residues. The V and J ends lost 2 bases and 2 bases, in that order; junction bases with no gene match: 9. Per the germline V gene, CDR1 is GTSNPN and CDR2 is SVGIG (reference sequence).